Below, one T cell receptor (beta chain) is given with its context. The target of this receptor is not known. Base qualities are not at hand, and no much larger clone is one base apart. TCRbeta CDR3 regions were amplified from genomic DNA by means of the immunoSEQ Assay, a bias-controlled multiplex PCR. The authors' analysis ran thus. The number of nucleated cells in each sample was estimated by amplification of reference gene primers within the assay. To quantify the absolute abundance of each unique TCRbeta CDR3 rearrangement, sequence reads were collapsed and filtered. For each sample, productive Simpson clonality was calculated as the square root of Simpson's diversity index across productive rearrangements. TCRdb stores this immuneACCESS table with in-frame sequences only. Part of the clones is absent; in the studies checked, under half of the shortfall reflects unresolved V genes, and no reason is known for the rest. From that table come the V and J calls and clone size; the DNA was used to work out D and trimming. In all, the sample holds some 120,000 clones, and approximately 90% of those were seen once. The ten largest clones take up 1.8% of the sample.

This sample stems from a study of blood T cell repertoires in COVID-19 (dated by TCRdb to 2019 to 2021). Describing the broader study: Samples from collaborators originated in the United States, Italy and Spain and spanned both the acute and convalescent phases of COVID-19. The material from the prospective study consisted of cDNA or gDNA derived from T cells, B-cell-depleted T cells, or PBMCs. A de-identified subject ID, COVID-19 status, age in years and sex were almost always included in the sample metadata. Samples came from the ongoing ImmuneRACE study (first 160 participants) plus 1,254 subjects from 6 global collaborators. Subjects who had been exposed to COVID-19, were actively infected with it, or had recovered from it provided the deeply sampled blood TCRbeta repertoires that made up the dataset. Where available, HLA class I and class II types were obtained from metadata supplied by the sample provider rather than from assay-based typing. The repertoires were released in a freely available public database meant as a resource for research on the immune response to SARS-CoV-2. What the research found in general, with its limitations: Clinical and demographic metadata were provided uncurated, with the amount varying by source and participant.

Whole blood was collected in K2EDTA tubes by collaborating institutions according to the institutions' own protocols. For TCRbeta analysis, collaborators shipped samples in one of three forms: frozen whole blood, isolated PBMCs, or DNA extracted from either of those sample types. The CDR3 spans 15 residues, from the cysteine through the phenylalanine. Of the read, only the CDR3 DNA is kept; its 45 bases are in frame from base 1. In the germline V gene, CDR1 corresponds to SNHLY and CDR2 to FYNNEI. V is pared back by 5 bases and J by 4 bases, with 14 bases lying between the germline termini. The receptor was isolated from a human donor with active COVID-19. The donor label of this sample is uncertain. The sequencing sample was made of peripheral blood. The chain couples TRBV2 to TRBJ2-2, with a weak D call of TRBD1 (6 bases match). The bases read TGTGCCAGCAGTCTTAAGACAGGCGGCACCGGGGAGCTGTTTTTT. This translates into CASSLKTGGTGELFF. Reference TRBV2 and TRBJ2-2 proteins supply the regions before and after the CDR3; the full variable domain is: EPEVTQTPSHQVTQMGQEVILRCVPISNHLYFYWYRQILGQKVEFLVSFYNNEISEKSEIFDDQFSVERPDGSNFTLKIRSTKLEDSAMYFCASSLKTGGTGELFFGEGSRLTVL.